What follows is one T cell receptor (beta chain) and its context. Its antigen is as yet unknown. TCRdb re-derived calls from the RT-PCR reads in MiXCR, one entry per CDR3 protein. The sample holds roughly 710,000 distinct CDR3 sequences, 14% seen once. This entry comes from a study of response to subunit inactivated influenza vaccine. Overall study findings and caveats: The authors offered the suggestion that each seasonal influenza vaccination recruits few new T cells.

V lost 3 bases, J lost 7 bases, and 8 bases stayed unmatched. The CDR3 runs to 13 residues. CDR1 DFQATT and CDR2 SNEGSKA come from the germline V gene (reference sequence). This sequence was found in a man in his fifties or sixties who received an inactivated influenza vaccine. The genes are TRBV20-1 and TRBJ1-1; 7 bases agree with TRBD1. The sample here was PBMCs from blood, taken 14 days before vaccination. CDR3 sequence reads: CSARSPGTDEAFF. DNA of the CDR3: TGCAGTGCTAGGAGCCCCGGGACAGATGAAGCTTTCTTT.